The 14 T cell receptor beta chains listed next were all sequenced from one sample in a study of T cells after yellow fever vaccination. TCRdb independently ran MiXCR on the 5' RACE reads; one entry per CDR3 protein. The table shows fewer than 450,000 distinct CDR3 sequences, with roughly 8% occurring only once. Sample: PBMCs, taken about 41 days after the first yellow fever vaccination. These receptor sequences come from a young man who received the YFV17D yellow fever vaccine.

The CDR3 coding sequence is TGCAGTGCTGCCTCAGGGGGCGGAGAGGAGACCCAGTACTTC. The encoded protein is CSAASGGGEETQYF. The chain employs TRBV20-1 and TRBJ2-5; 8 bases match TRBD1. The CDR3 is 14 amino acids. V was clipped by 5 bases and J by 5 bases; unmatched bases: 10. From germline, CDR1 is DFQATT and CDR2 SNEGSKA (reference sequence).

V is TRBV7-9 and J is TRBJ2-7, with 8 bases identical to TRBD1. The ends lost 6 bases at V and 4 bases at J; junction bases unmatched: 5. The CDR3 runs to 13 residues. The germline CDR1 and CDR2 sequences are SEHNR and FQNEAQ (reference sequence). The CDR3 is CASSPTGEYEQYV. The CDR3 nucleotides read TGTGCCAGCAGTCCGACAGGGGAATACGAGCAGTACGTC.

This clonotype has just a few counts. J is TRBJ2-7 and V is TRBV19, with a weak D call TRBD1 (6 bases). V dropped 8 bases and J dropped 1 base, with 15 bases sitting between them. Per the germline V gene, CDR1 is LNHDA and CDR2 is SQIVND (reference sequence). CDR3 size: 14 residues. The CDR3 protein is CASSSGTLSYEQYF. The DNA for the CDR3 is TGTGCCAGTTCCTCCGGGACATTGTCCTACGAGCAGTACTTC.

The chain has TRBV9 and TRBJ1-1, with D possibly TRBD1 on 6 matching bases. The CDR3 consists of 18 residues. CDR1 SGDLS and CDR2 YYNGEE come from the germline V gene. The V and J ends lost 2 bases and 5 bases respectively, with 25 bases between them. The CDR3 nucleotides are TGTGCCAGCAGCGTCCGGCCCGGGACACGGGCCGCGGAGACTGAAGCTTTCTTT. It encodes CASSVRPGTRAAETEAFF.

The chain uses TRBV27 and TRBJ1-2; no definite D call. The CDR3 is 14 residues long. The V end lost 0 bases, the J end lost 4 bases, and 9 bases lay between the germline ends. In germline, CDR1 is MNHEY, CDR2 SMNVEV (reference sequence). In DNA form, the CDR3 reads TGTGCCAGCAGTTTATCGTACACAGCCTATGGCTACACCTTC. It translates to CASSLSYTAYGYTF.

This clonotype was counted ten times or more. This rearrangement joins TRBV19 to TRBJ1-5; D unresolved. V dropped 5 bases and J dropped 2 bases, with 4 bases sitting between them. CDR3 length equals 12 residues. CDR1 and CDR2 (germline): LNHDA, SQIVND (reference sequence). CDR3 residues: CASSVGNQPQHF. The CDR3, as DNA: TGTGCCAGTAGTGTCGGCAATCAGCCCCAGCATTTT.

This clonotype was seen more than once but under ten times. The gene calls are TRBV6-2 or TRBV6-3 and TRBJ2-7, with D possibly TRBD1 on 5 matching bases. CDR3 length: 11 residues. Germline-derived CDR1 and CDR2 are MNHEY and SVGEGT. The V end lost 9 bases, the J end lost 2 bases, and 8 bases lay between the germline ends. The CDR3 nucleotides read TGTGCCAGTCAGGGTCCCTACGAGCAGTACTTC. It encodes CASQGPYEQYF.

The rearrangement joins TRBV6-1 to TRBJ2-7; the D call may be TRBD1 or TRBD2 (5 bases each). Trimming cost V 3 bases and J 3 bases, with 6 bases left between them. In germline, CDR1 is MNHNS, CDR2 SASEGT. CDR3 length: 12 amino acids. DNA of the CDR3: TGTGCCAGCAGTGAGGGGGTCTACGAGCAGTACTTC. Residues: CASSEGVYEQYF.

This clonotype was found a few times. V gene TRBV7-9 combines with J gene TRBJ1-1; the D gene is possibly TRBD1 (5 bases). The CDR3 totals 16 residues. Germline CDR1 and CDR2: SEHNR and FQNEAQ (reference sequence). V shed 1 base and J shed 3 bases, with 15 bases lying between them. CDR3 DNA sequence: TGTGCCAGCAGCTTAGGAGAGGGGTATAGGCACACTGAAGCTTTCTTT. Translating gives CASSLGEGYRHTEAFF.

This clonotype occurred a few times. The chain employs TRBV29-1 and TRBJ1-2; D is unclear. Germline lookup yields CDR1 SQVTM and CDR2 ANQGSEA. The CDR3 sequence is 12 residues long. Deletions cut 2 bases from V and 8 bases from J, with 12 bases between. CDR3 sequence reads: CSVERGDQGYTF. CDR3 nucleotides: TGCAGCGTTGAACGCGGGGATCAAGGCTACACCTTC.

The chain couples TRBV30 to TRBJ2-1; D is possibly TRBD2 (6 bases). V was trimmed by 2 bases and J by 8 bases, leaving 16 bases between them. Per the germline V gene, CDR1 is GTSNPN and CDR2 is SVGIG (reference sequence). The length of the CDR3 is 14 residues. CDR3 amino acids: CAWSKEAGRYEQFF. CDR3 bases: TGTGCCTGGAGTAAGGAGGCGGGGAGGTATGAGCAGTTCTTC.

V usage is TRBV20-1 and J usage is TRBJ2-5; D may be TRBD1 or TRBD2 (5 bases each). Germline-derived CDR1 and CDR2 are DFQATT and SNEGSKA (reference sequence). The CDR3 is made up of 16 amino acids. Trimming removed 2 bases at V and 5 bases at J, with 21 bases between. CDR3 DNA: TGCAGTGCTAGACCTATCCGGGACGGGTATGTGGAGACCCAGTACTTC. It is translated as CSARPIRDGYVETQYF.

The CDR3 DNA follows: TGTGCCAGCAGGGAAGGACAGGCTATTAATTCACCCCTCCACTTT. Translation: CASREGQAINSPLHF. V usage is TRBV12-3 or TRBV12-4 and J usage is TRBJ1-6, with 7 bases fitting TRBD1. The CDR3 consists of 15 residues. The J segment lost 6 bases and the V segment lost 6 bases, leaving 8 bases of the junction unmatched.

This clonotype appeared many times. The V and J genes are TRBV7-9 and TRBJ2-3; 16 bases agree with TRBD2. V lost 4 bases to trimming and J lost 9 bases; unmatched junction nucleotides: 7. Germline assignment: CDR1 SEHNR and CDR2 FQNEAQ (reference sequence). This CDR3 is 16 amino acids long. The CDR3 protein is CASSSGLAGGLGTQYF. The CDR3 nucleotides read TGTGCCAGCAGCTCGGGACTAGCGGGGGGGCTGGGAACGCAGTATTTT.